The 4 T cell receptor beta chains below were found in one sample sequenced in a study of OX40 agonist ivuxolimab in advanced cancers. Measured with immunoSEQ multiplex PCR; TCRdb has only the in-frame clones, and not every one. The table lists more than 75,000 clones, around 84% of them singletons. This material consisted of CD4+ or CD8+ T cells sorted from blood, taken in a trial of the OX40 agonist ivuxolimab. These TCRs come from an adult with an advanced solid tumor such as melanoma, head and neck, liver or kidney cancer.

The rearrangement links TRBV5-1 to TRBJ1-4; D is unclear. Trimming cost V 4 bases and J 7 bases, with 8 bases left between them. The CDR3 is 12 amino acids. Germline lookup yields CDR1 SGHRS and CDR2 YFSETQ. The CDR3 sequence is CASSTIGEKLFF. The CDR3 DNA follows: TGCGCCAGCAGCACAATCGGTGAAAAACTGTTTTTT.

The genes are TRBV5-6 and TRBJ2-3, with D possibly matching TRBD1 (6 bases). Per the germline V gene, CDR1 is SGHDT and CDR2 is YYEEEE. The CDR3 covers 13 residues. The germline V and J ends were trimmed by 4 bases and 4 bases, with 10 bases remaining between them. The CDR3 is CASSVQGPDTQYF. The CDR3 DNA is TGTGCCAGCAGCGTACAGGGACCAGATACGCAGTATTTT.

J is TRBJ2-7 and V is TRBV6-5; D gene ambiguous. V lost 2 bases to trimming and J lost 9 bases, with 14 bases between them. The V gene's germline CDR1 is MNHEY and CDR2 SVGAGI. The CDR3 loop spans 13 amino acids. The CDR3 region is CASSYRTPTVQYF. The CDR3 DNA is TGTGCCAGCAGTTACAGGACCCCAACGGTGCAGTACTTC.

J is TRBJ1-6 and V is TRBV19; D gene unclear. The CDR3 has 14 residues. Germline CDR1 LNHDA, CDR2 SQIVND (reference sequence). V was clipped by 3 bases and J by 11 bases, with 14 bases between them. In DNA form, the CDR3 reads TGTGCCAGTAGTATGGAAACTGAGGTGACACCCCTCCACTTT. Translated, it gives CASSMETEVTPLHF.